These 27 T cell receptor beta chains share one sample of origin, sequenced in a study of T cell changes during pregnancy in multiple sclerosis. Clones were sequenced by immunoSEQ multiplex PCR, and TCRdb holds only the in-frame ones, with some missing. The sample records approximately 89,000 clones, about 93% being singletons. The material sequenced was peripheral blood, taken in the third trimester of pregnancy. These receptors were taken from a female donor with multiple sclerosis, enrolled in a pregnancy study.

With regard to this clone: Without the conserved terminal phenylalanine or tryptophan, this CDR3 likely stems from a read error. The DNA is left out, because the CDR3 cannot be placed on it with certainty; the CDR3 is given as TCRdb lists it. The chain has TRBV27 and TRBJ2-4; TRBD2, the table's D call, was not compared with the DNA. Germline loops: CDR1 MNHEY, CDR2 SMNVEV (reference sequence). The CDR3 region is 8 residues in length, termini included. CDR3 in amino acids: CASSGLAA.

The genes are TRBV27 and TRBJ1-1; no clear D gene. Deletions cut 6 bases from V and 2 bases from J, with 16 bases between. Germline V gives CDR1 MNHEY, CDR2 SMNVEV (reference sequence). The CDR3 runs 15 residues. Here the CDR3 DNA reads TGTGCCAGCAGCCCCTTCCAGGCAGCCAACACTGAAGCTTTCTTT. Translation: CASSPFQAANTEAFF.

The chain employs TRBV30 and TRBJ2-3, with 9 bases that match TRBD2. The CDR3 sequence is 15 residues long. CDR1 and CDR2 (germline): GTSNPN, SVGIG (reference sequence). The V and J ends lost 5 bases and 1 base, in that order; junction bases with no gene match: 7. The CDR3 sequence: CAWALAGLGTDTQYF. CDR3 bases: TGTGCCTGGGCACTAGCGGGCCTAGGCACAGATACGCAGTATTTT.

The J gene is TRBJ2-1, the V gene TRBV5-1; TRBD1 aligns across 8 bases. V trimming: 7 bases; J trimming: 7 bases; junction bases outside the gene matches: 16. CDR1 SGHRS and CDR2 YFSETQ come from the germline V gene. The CDR3 sequence is 16 residues long. CDR3 protein: CASAVDQGAMGNEQFF. CDR3 bases: TGCGCCAGCGCAGTTGACCAGGGGGCGATGGGGAATGAGCAGTTCTTC. Filled out from reference TRBV5-1 and TRBJ2-1, the complete variable domain reads KAGVTQTPRYLIKTRGQQVTLSCSPISGHRSVSWYQQTPGQGLQFLFEYFSETQRNKGNFPGRFSGRQFSNSRSEMNVSTLELGDSALYLCASAVDQGAMGNEQFFGPGTRLTVL.

The rearrangement uses TRBV7-9 and TRBJ2-1, with 11 bases matching TRBD2. V lost 3 bases to trimming and J lost 0 bases; unmatched junction nucleotides: 4. The CDR3 contains 17 residues. The germline V gene encodes CDR1 SEHNR and CDR2 FQNEAQ (reference sequence). CDR3 protein: CASSFLAGGSSYNEQFF. DNA for the CDR3: TGTGCCAGCAGCTTCCTAGCGGGAGGTAGCTCCTACAATGAGCAGTTCTTC.

The V and J genes are TRBV27 and TRBJ2-1, with D unresolved. The CDR3 contains 13 residues. In germline, CDR1 is MNHEY, CDR2 SMNVEV (reference sequence). Trimming left V 0 bases short and J 9 bases short, with 9 bases between. The CDR3 bases are TGTGCCAGCAGTTTATCGGTTAGTGCTGAGCAGTTCTTC. As protein: CASSLSVSAEQFF.

Only one count was recorded for this clone. The chain has TRBV6-4 and TRBJ2-2; 7 bases map to TRBD1. Germline V gives CDR1 MRHNA, CDR2 SNTAGT. The CDR3 totals 15 residues. With 6 bases clipped from V and 2 bases from J, the junction kept 6 bases outside the gene matches. The CDR3: CASSPGTANTGELFF. CDR3 DNA sequence: TGTGCCAGCAGCCCCGGGACAGCAAACACCGGGGAGCTGTTTTTT.

The V and J genes are TRBV20-1 and TRBJ2-7; 7 nucleotides agree with TRBD1. Germline V gene lookup returns CDR1 DFQATT and CDR2 SNEGSKA (reference sequence). V shed 6 bases, J shed 3 bases, and the junction held 2 bases outside the gene matches. CDR3 length equals 11 residues. CDR3 coding DNA: TGCAGTGCCAGACAGGGCTACGAGCAGTACTTC. It translates to CSARQGYEQYF.

V and J are TRBV6-5 and TRBJ2-1; 11 nucleotides align to TRBD2. This CDR3 spans 15 amino acids. V trimming: 4 bases; J trimming: 10 bases; junction bases outside the gene matches: 9. Germline CDR1 is MNHEY and CDR2 is SVGAGI. CDR3 nucleotide sequence: TGTGCCAGCAGTTCAGGGACTAGCGGTAGGGGGGAGCAGTTCTTC. Translation: CASSSGTSGRGEQFF.

The rearrangement uses TRBV11-2 and TRBJ2-5; 9 nucleotides line up with TRBD2. The germline CDR1 and CDR2 sequences are SGHAT and FQNNGV. Trimming cost V 0 bases and J 9 bases; bases outside gene matches: 5. The CDR3 runs 14 residues. Written as DNA, the CDR3 is TGTGCCAGCAGCTTAGATTCTAGCGGGACGTCCCAGTACTTC. It encodes CASSLDSSGTSQYF. The entire variable domain, with the rest obtained from reference TRBV11-2 and TRBJ2-5, is as follows: EAGVAQSPRYKIIEKRQSVAFWCNPISGHATLYWYQQILGQGPKLLIQFQNNGVVDDSQLPKDRFSAERLKGVDSTLKIQPAKLEDSAVYLCASSLDSSGTSQYFGPGTRLLVL.

This clone occurred once. J is TRBJ2-7 and V is TRBV28; TRBD1 is a possible D gene (5 bases). This CDR3 has 16 residues. The V gene's germline CDR1 is MDHEN and CDR2 SYDVKM. The V gene lost 7 bases and the J gene lost 2 bases, with 21 bases spanning the gap. DNA of the CDR3: TGTGCCAGCAATTCTCAGTTTGCGACAGTAACCTACGAGCAGTACTTC. Its translation is CASNSQFATVTYEQYF.

V and J are TRBV19 and TRBJ1-3; D is possibly TRBD1 (5 bases). V was pared by 7 bases and J by 2 bases, with 24 bases between. Per the germline V gene, CDR1 is LNHDA and CDR2 is SQIVND (reference sequence). The CDR3 has 18 amino acids. For the CDR3, the DNA is TGTGCCAGTAACGGGGCACTCCGTGTGGGGGGAGCTGGAAACACCATATATTTT. Its protein is CASNGALRVGGAGNTIYF.

V gene TRBV11-2 combines with J gene TRBJ2-7; D perhaps matches TRBD2 (5 bases). This CDR3 is built from 12 residues. The V gene's germline CDR1 is SGHAT and CDR2 FQNNGV. V was trimmed by 3 bases and J by 5 bases, leaving 8 bases between them. As DNA, the CDR3 is TGTGCCAGCAGCTTTAGGAGGAACGAGCAGTACTTC. This sequence encodes CASSFRRNEQYF.

This sequence joins TRBV7-9 and TRBJ2-7; maybe TRBD1 (6 bases). Trimming removed 6 bases at V and 1 base at J, with 16 bases between. The CDR3 spans 15 residues. Looked up from germline, CDR1 is SEHNR and CDR2 is FQNEAQ (reference sequence). CDR3 nucleotides: TGTGCCAGCAGAGCCCCCAGGGGCTCATCCTACGAGCAGTACTTC. This codes for CASRAPRGSSYEQYF.

This chain joins TRBV2 and TRBJ2-1, with D unresolved. CDR1 and CDR2 (germline): SNHLY, FYNNEI. The ends were cut back, 5 bases at V and 10 bases at J, with 12 bases in the middle. The CDR3 runs to 12 residues. The CDR3 sequence: CASSPGASEQFF. DNA of the CDR3: TGTGCCAGCAGTCCCGGTGCCTCAGAGCAGTTCTTC.

This chain links TRBV7-8 with TRBJ2-5, with 8 bases lining up with TRBD1. This CDR3 is 14 amino acids long. The V gene end was trimmed by 5 bases and the J gene end by 4 bases; junction bases not matched to a gene: 6. CDR1 SGHVS and CDR2 FQNEAQ come from the germline V gene. The CDR3 DNA is TGTGCCAGCAGCCCTCGGACAGGGTTAGAGACCCAGTACTTC. Its protein is CASSPRTGLETQYF.

V gene TRBV5-1 combines with J gene TRBJ2-4; a weak D match, TRBD1 (5 bases). CDR3 length: 11 amino acids. Germline V gene sequence: CDR1 SGHRS, CDR2 YFSETQ. With 7 bases removed from V and 9 bases from J, the gap between germline ends came to 11 bases. DNA for the CDR3: TGCGCCAGCCGAGACAGCGTCATTCAGTACTTC. It codes for CASRDSVIQYF.

The V and J genes are TRBV4-2 and TRBJ2-7, with 9 bases identical to TRBD2. The CDR3 has 16 amino acids. The junction had 9 bases not matched to a gene; V was cut back by 0 bases and J by 6 bases. Per germline, CDR1 LGHNA and CDR2 YNFKEQ. In DNA, the CDR3 is TGTGCCAGCAGCCAAGATCGGGTAGCGGGAGCTTCCGAGCAGTACTTC. It codes for CASSQDRVAGASEQYF.

The CDR3: CASSTTDRVHQPQHF. The CDR3 DNA is TGTGCCAGTAGTACCACAGACAGGGTCCATCAGCCCCAGCATTTT. The chain joins TRBV19 to TRBJ1-5; 7 positions agree with TRBD1. The V gene end was trimmed by 4 bases and the J gene end by 5 bases; junction bases not matched to a gene: 8. Germline CDR1 LNHDA, CDR2 SQIVND (reference sequence). The CDR3 runs to 15 residues.

In regard to this clone: The same CDR3 also results from other DNA sequences found in this sample. V gene TRBV5-1 combines with J gene TRBJ2-5; 8 nucleotides agree with TRBD1. V lost 4 bases, J lost 1 base, and 3 bases stayed unmatched. Per germline, CDR1 SGHRS and CDR2 YFSETQ. The CDR3 has 14 amino acids. As DNA, the CDR3 is TGCGCCAGCAGCCTAGGACAGGGCCAAGAGACCCAGTACTTC. This codes for CASSLGQGQETQYF.

CDR3 DNA sequence: TGCGCCAGCAGCCAATATTTGGACAGGTCCTACGAGCAGTACTTC. This codes for CASSQYLDRSYEQYF. The rearrangement uses TRBV4-1 and TRBJ2-7, with 7 bases fitting TRBD1. The germline V gene encodes CDR1 MGHRA and CDR2 YSYEKL. V was clipped by 2 bases and J by 1 base; unmatched bases: 5. CDR3 length: 15 amino acids.

The J gene is TRBJ2-7, the V gene TRBV7-9, with TRBD2 matching 11 bases. J lost 2 bases, V lost 4 bases, and 4 bases had no gene match. The CDR3 sequence is 15 residues long. Per germline, CDR1 SEHNR and CDR2 FQNEAQ (reference sequence). DNA for the CDR3: TGTGCCAGCAGCTCAGGGACTAGCGGACCCTACGAGCAGTACTTC. This gives the protein CASSSGTSGPYEQYF.

The chain is built from TRBV4-2 and TRBJ2-2, with TRBD2 matching 11 bases. V was pared by 1 base and J by 7 bases, with 14 bases of the junction left unmatched. The CDR3 is made up of 19 amino acids. Germline lookup yields CDR1 LGHNA and CDR2 YNFKEQ. Written as DNA, the CDR3 is TGTGCCAGCAGCCAAGGGACTAGCGGGCCTGAACTACCCCACGGGGAGCTGTTTTTT. It specifies CASSQGTSGPELPHGELFF.

The chain uses TRBV29-1 and TRBJ1-1, with a possible D match to TRBD1 (5 bases). This CDR3 has 13 amino acids. Between the trimmed V and J ends, which lost 5 bases and 5 bases, there was a span of 15 bases. The germline V gene encodes CDR1 SQVTM and CDR2 ANQGSEA. As DNA, the CDR3 is TGCAGCGTTTGCTTCCGGGGGGGAACTGAAGCTTTCTTT. Translation: CSVCFRGGTEAFF.

V is TRBV7-9 and J is TRBJ2-1; a possible D gene is TRBD2 (6 bases). In germline, CDR1 is SEHNR, CDR2 FQNEAQ (reference sequence). This CDR3 is 18 amino acids long. V lost 1 base and J lost 5, with 21 bases in between. CDR3 in amino acids: CASSLDWVGLATHNEQFF. As DNA, the CDR3 is TGTGCCAGCAGCTTAGATTGGGTGGGGCTAGCGACTCACAATGAGCAGTTCTTC.

The gene calls are TRBV5-5 and TRBJ2-7, with TRBD1 as a possible D gene (6 bases). The V end lost 4 bases, the J end lost 3 bases, and 14 bases lay between the germline ends. Germline assignment: CDR1 SGHKS and CDR2 YYEKEE (reference sequence). This CDR3 spans 14 amino acids. The CDR3 DNA follows: TGTGCCAGCAGCCTCCGGGACACAGACTACGAGCAGTACTTC. This gives the protein CASSLRDTDYEQYF.

The genes are TRBV7-9 and TRBJ1-4; D is uncertain. V gave up 8 bases and J gave up 0 bases, with 10 bases separating them. Looked up from germline, CDR1 is SEHNR and CDR2 is FQNEAQ (reference sequence). The CDR3 is 14 amino acids. CDR3 nucleotides: TGTGCCAGCCTGCCAGGTGCAACTAATGAAAAACTGTTTTTT. It translates to CASLPGATNEKLFF.